One T cell receptor beta chain is described in this entry. Per the original data handling: Estimation of nucleated cell counts relied on the amplification of reference gene primers. Only in-frame clones appear in the TCRdb table, and some are missing; sequencing was by immunoSEQ multiplex PCR. V and J calls and clone size are those listed in that table; D and trimming were worked out from the DNA. Among about 380,000 clones listed, about 85% were seen once. The data belong to a study of blood T cell repertoires in COVID-19. This CDR3 has 13 amino acids. Germline V gene lookup returns CDR1 SGHDT and CDR2 YYEEEE. V was cut by 3 bases and J by 6 bases, with 12 bases left in between.

This sequence joins TRBV5-6 and TRBJ1-1, with a possible D match to TRBD1 (5 bases). The sample was peripheral blood. The source of this sequence is a young woman with acute or convalescent COVID-19. For the CDR3, the DNA is TGTGCCAGCAGCTCGGGGGTTTATGCTGAAGCTTTCTTT. Residues: CASSSGVYAEAFF. Full variable domain (outside the CDR3, taken from reference TRBV5-6 and TRBJ1-1): DAGVTQSPTHLIKTRGQQVTLRCSPKSGHDTVSWYQQALGQGPQFIFQYYEEEERQRGNFPDRFSGHQFPNYSSELNVNALLLGDSALYLCASSSGVYAEAFFGQGTRLTVV.